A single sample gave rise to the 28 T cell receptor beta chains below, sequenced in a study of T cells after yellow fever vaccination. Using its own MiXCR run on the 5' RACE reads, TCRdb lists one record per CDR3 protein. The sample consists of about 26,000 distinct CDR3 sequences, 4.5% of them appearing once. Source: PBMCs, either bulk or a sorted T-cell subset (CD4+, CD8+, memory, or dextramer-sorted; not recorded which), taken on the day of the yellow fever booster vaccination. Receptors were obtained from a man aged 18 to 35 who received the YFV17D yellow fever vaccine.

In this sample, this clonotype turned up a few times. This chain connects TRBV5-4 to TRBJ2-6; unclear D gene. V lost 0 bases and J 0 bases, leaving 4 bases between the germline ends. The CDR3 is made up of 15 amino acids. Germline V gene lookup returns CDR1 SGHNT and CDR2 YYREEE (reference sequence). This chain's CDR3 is CASSLDSSGANVLTF. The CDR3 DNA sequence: TGTGCCAGCAGCTTGGACAGCTCTGGGGCCAACGTCCTGACTTTC.

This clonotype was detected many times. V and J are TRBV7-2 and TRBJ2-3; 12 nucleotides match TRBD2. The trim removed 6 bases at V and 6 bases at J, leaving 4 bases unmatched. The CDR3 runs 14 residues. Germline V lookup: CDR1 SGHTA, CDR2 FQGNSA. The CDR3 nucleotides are TGTGCCAGCAGACCAGGACTAGCGGGGGATACGCAGTATTTT. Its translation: CASRPGLAGDTQYF. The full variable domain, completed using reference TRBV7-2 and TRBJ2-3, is GAGVSQSPSNKVTEKGKDVELRCDPISGHTALYWYRQSLGQGLEFLIYFQGNSAPDKSGLPSDRFSAERTGGSVSTLTIQRTQQEDSAVYLCASRPGLAGDTQYFGPGTRLTVL.

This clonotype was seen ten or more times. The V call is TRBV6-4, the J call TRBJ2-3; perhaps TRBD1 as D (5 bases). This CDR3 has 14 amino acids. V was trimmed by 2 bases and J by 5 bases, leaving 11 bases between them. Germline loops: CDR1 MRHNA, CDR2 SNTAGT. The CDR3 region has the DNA TGTGCCAGCAGTGACGGCAGGGAAGGAGATACGCAGTATTTT. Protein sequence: CASSDGREGDTQYF.

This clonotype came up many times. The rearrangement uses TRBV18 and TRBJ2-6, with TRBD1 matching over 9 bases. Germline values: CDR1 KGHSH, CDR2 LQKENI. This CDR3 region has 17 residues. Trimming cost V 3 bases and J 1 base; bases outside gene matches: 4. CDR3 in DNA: TGTGCCAGCTCACCTGGGACAGGGAGTTCTGGGGCCAACGTCCTGACTTTC. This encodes CASSPGTGSSGANVLTF.

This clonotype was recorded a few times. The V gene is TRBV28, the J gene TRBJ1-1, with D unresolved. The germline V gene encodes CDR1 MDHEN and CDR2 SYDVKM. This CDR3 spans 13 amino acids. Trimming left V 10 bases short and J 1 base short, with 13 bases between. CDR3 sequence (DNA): TGTGCCACCGAGCTTTTCGGGAACACTGAAGCTTTCTTT. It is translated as CATELFGNTEAFF.

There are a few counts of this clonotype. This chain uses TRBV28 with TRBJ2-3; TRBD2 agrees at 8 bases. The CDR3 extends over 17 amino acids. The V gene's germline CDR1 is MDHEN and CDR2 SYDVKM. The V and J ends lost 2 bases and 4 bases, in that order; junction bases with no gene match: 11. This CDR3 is CASSLLGGGLTSDTQYF. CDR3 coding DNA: TGTGCCAGCAGTTTACTTGGCGGGGGGCTAACATCAGATACGCAGTATTTT.

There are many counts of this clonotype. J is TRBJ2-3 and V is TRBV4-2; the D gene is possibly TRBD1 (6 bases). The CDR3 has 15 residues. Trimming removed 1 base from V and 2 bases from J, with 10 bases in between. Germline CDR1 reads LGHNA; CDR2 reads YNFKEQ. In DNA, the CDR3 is TGTGCCAGCAGCCAAGGGGGGACACACACAGATACGCAGTATTTT. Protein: CASSQGGTHTDTQYF.

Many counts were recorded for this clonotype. CDR3 nucleotides: TGTGCCAGCCACGGAGGGGGCGGGGGCGGCAATGAGCAGTTCTTC. This encodes CASHGGGGGGNEQFF. V is TRBV6-2 or TRBV6-3 and J is TRBJ2-1; D assignment may be TRBD1 or TRBD2 (7 bases each). The CDR3 extends over 15 amino acids. Germline CDR1 MNHEY, CDR2 SVGEGT. Trimming pared 8 bases from V and 6 bases from J, leaving 20 bases between.

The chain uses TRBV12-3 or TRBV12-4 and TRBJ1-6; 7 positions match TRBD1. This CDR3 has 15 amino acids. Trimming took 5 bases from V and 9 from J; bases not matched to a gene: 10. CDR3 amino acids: CASSPLTGDTSPLHF. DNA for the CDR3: TGTGCCAGCAGTCCCCTCACAGGGGATACTTCACCCCTCCACTTT.

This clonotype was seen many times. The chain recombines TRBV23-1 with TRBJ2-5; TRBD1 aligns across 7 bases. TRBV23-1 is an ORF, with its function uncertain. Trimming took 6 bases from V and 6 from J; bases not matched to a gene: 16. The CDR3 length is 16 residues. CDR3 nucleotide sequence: TGCGCCAGCAGCCGGGACAGCAGAGTTGAGACGAAGACCCAGTACTTC. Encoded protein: CASSRDSRVETKTQYF.

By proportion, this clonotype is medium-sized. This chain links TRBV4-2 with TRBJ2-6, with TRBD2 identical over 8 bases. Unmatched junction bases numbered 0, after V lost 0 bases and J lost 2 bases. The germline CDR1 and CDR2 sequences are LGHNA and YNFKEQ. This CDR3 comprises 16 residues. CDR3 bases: TGTGCCAGCAGCCAAGAAGCGGGGGCTGGGGCCAACGTCCTGACTTTC. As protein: CASSQEAGAGANVLTF.

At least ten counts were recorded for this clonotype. The DNA for the CDR3 is TGTGCCAGCAGGAAGGGGGGGGCTGGGGAGACCCAGTACTTC. It translates to CASRKGGAGETQYF. V is TRBV7-2 and J is TRBJ2-5; D might be TRBD2 (7 bases). Trimming removed 6 bases from V and 5 bases from J, with 16 bases in between. This CDR3 comprises 14 residues. From germline, CDR1 is SGHTA and CDR2 FQGNSA.

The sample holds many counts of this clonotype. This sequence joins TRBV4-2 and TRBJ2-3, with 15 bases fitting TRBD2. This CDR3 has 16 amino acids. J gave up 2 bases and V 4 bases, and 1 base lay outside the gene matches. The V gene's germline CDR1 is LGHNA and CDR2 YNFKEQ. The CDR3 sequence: CASSRTSGGATDTQYF. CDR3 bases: TGTGCCAGCAGCCGGACTAGCGGGGGGGCCACAGATACGCAGTATTTT.

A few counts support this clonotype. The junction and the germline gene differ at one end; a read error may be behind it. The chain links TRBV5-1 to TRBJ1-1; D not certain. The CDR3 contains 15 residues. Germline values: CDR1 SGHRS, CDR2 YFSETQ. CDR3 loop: CASSLDPAGLTKAFF. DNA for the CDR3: TGCGCCAGCAGCTTGGATCCCGCTGGCCTCACTAAAGCTTTCTTT.

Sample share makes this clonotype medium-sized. The CDR3 nucleotides are TGCGCCAGCAGCTTGGGGAATGGAGAAGAGACCCAGTACTTC. This translates into CASSLGNGEETQYF. V usage is TRBV5-1 and J usage is TRBJ2-5; D call uncertain. This CDR3 region has 14 residues. Deletions cut 0 bases from V and 3 bases from J, with 9 bases between. Germline assignment: CDR1 SGHRS and CDR2 YFSETQ.

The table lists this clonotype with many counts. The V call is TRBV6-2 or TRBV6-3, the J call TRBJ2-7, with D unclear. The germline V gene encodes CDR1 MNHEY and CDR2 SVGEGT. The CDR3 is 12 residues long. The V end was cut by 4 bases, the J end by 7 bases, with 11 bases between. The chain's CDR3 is CASSSESREQYF. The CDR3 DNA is TGTGCCAGCAGTTCGGAGTCCAGGGAGCAGTACTTC.

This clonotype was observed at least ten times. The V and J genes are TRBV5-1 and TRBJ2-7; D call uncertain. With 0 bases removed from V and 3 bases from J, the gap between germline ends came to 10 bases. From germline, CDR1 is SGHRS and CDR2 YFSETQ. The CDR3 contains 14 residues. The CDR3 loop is CASSLGGGRYEQYF. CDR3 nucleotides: TGCGCCAGCAGCTTGGGAGGCGGACGCTACGAGCAGTACTTC.

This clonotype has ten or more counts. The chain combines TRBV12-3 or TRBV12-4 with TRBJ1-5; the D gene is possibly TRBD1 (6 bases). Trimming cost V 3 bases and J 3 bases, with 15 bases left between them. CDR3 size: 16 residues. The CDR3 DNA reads TGTGCCAGCAGTTTCGGTGGTGGACAGTTCAATCAGCCCCAGCATTTT. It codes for CASSFGGGQFNQPQHF.

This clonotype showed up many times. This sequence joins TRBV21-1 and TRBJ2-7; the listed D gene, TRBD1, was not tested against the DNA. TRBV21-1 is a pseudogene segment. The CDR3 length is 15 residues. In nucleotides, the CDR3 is TGTGCCAGCAGCAAACCTTTAATACAGGGGAGCGAGCAGTACGTC. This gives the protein CASSKPLIQGSEQYV.

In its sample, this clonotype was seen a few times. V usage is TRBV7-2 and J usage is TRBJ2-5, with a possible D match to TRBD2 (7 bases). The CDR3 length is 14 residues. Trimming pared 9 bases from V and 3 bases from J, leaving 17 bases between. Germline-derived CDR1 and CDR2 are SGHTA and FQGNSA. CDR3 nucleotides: TGTGCCAGTAAAAGGGGGGGGCCGGAAGAGACCCAGTACTTC. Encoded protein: CASKRGGPEETQYF.

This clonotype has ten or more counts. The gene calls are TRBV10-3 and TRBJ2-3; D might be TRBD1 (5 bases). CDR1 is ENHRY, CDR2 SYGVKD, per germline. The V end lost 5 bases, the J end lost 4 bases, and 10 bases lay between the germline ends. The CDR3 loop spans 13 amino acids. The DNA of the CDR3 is TGTGCCATCAGTTCTGTCAGGGCAGATACGCAGTATTTT. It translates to CAISSVRADTQYF.

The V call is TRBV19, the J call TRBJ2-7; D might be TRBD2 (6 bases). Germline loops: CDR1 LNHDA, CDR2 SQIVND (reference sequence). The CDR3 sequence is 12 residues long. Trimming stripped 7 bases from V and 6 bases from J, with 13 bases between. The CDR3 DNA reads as TGTGCCAGTACCTCGGGGGTAGGCGAGCAGTACTTC. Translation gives CASTSGVGEQYF.

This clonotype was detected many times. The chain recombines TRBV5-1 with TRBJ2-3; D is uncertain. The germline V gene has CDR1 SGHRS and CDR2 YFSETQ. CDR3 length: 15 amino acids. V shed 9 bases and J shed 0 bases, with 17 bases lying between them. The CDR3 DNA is TGCGCCACCAGGAAGGTGTCATCTAGCACAGATACGCAGTATTTT. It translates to CATRKVSSSTDTQYF.

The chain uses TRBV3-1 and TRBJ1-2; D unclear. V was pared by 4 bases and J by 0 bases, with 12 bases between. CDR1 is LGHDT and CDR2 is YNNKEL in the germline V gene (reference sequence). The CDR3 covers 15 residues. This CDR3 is CASSPAHRANYGYTF. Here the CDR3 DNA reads TGTGCCAGCAGCCCAGCACACAGAGCTAACTATGGCTACACCTTC.

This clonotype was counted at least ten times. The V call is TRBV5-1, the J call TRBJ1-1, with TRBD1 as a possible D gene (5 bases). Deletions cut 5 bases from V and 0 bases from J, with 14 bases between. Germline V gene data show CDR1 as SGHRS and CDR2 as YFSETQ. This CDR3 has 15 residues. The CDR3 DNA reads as TGCGCCAGCAGGACAGTCGACTCACTGAACACTGAAGCTTTCTTT. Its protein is CASRTVDSLNTEAFF.

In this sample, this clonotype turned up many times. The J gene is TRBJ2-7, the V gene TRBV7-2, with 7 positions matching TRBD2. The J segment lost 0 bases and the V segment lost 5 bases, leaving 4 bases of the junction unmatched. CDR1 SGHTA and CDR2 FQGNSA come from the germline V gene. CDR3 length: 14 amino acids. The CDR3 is CASSPPSGSYEQYF. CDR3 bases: TGTGCCAGCAGCCCCCCTAGCGGCTCCTACGAGCAGTACTTC.

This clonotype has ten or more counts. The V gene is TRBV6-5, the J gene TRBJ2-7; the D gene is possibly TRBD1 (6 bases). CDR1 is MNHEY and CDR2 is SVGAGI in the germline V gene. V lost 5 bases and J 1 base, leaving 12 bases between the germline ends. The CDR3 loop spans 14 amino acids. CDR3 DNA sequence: TGTGCCAGCAGTATGGACAGTAATTCCTACGAGCAGTACTTC. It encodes CASSMDSNSYEQYF.

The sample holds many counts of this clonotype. As DNA, the CDR3 is TGTGCCAGCAGCCCCAGGGCGGGCAGGCCCACAGATACGCAGTATTTT. Its translation: CASSPRAGRPTDTQYF. The V and J genes are TRBV7-8 and TRBJ2-3, with D perhaps given as TRBD1 or TRBD2 (5 bases each). Trimming took off 5 bases at V and 2 bases at J, with 17 bases between the two ends. The CDR3 spans 16 residues. Germline values: CDR1 SGHVS, CDR2 FQNEAQ.